Here is one T cell receptor beta chain with its context. Germline V lookup: CDR1 MNHEY, CDR2 SMNVEV (reference sequence). The V and J ends lost 2 bases and 0 bases respectively, with 7 bases between them. CDR3 size: 14 residues. This entry belongs to a study of molecular identifiers for immune sequencing clone quantification. TCRdb processed the PCR reads anew with MiXCR; each CDR3 protein has one entry. The repertoire includes about 8,300 distinct CDR3 sequences, about 32% of them detected once, and 4% to 5.5% sits in the top ten. The genes are TRBV27 and TRBJ2-5; D not resolved. The sample comprised naive CD8+ T cells from blood, with Jurkat cell RNA spiked in. Subset meaning: FACS-sorted CD8+CD4-CCR7+CD45RA+ naive T cells. The receptor comes from a human donor in good health. Some libraries in this study had Jurkat cell RNA spiked in. For the CDR3, the DNA is TGTGCCAGCAGTTTAGTTGGGGACCAAGAGACCCAGTACTTC. Protein: CASSLVGDQETQYF.